A single sample gave rise to the 24 T cell receptor beta chains below, sequenced in a study of blood T cell repertoires in COVID-19. Some clones are missing from TCRdb's copy, which holds only in-frame ones; the method was immunoSEQ multiplex PCR. The table shows 100,000 to 150,000 clones, with around 87% occurring only once. The sample taken for sequencing was peripheral blood. The receptor source for this set is a woman aged 60-70 years with acute or convalescent COVID-19.

This rearrangement joins TRBV29-1 to TRBJ1-2, with TRBD1 matching over 8 bases. V lost 6 bases and J lost 6; bases outside the gene matches: 12. Germline CDR1 SQVTM, CDR2 ANQGSEA. There are 14 residues in the CDR3. The CDR3 is CSVGDRLPEDGYTF. Here the CDR3 DNA reads TGCAGCGTCGGGGACAGGCTCCCCGAGGATGGCTACACCTTC.

This clone appeared a single time. The CDR3 loop reads CAWDRSPNTEAFF. For the CDR3, the DNA is TGTGCCTGGGACAGGAGTCCGAACACTGAAGCTTTCTTT. This chain connects TRBV30 to TRBJ1-1, with D possibly TRBD1 on 6 matching bases. The CDR3 loop spans 13 amino acids. The V end was cut by 5 bases, the J end by 1 base, with 11 bases between. CDR1 and CDR2 (germline): GTSNPN, SVGIG (reference sequence). The whole variable domain, remainder taken from reference TRBV30 and TRBJ1-1, is SQTIHQWPATLVQPVGSPLSLECTVEGTSNPNLYWYRQAAGRGLQLLFYSVGIGQISSEVPQNLSASRPQDRQFILSSKKLLLSDSGFYLCAWDRSPNTEAFFGQGTRLTVV.

The chain uses TRBV2 and TRBJ2-4; the D gene is possibly TRBD2 (5 bases). Germline CDR1 is SNHLY and CDR2 is FYNNEI. This CDR3 is built from 14 residues. The ends were cut back, 7 bases at V and 0 bases at J, with 10 bases in the middle. The DNA for the CDR3 is TGTGCCAGCAACGGGGTACTAGCCAAAAACATTCAGTACTTC. Residues: CASNGVLAKNIQYF.

J is TRBJ2-7 and V is TRBV28; D is ambiguous. V lost 2 bases to trimming and J lost 7 bases, with 6 bases between them. The V gene's germline CDR1 is MDHEN and CDR2 SYDVKM. The CDR3 spans 11 residues. The CDR3 region is CASSLTGEQYF. CDR3 coding DNA: TGTGCCAGCAGTTTAACGGGTGAGCAGTACTTC.

This chain links TRBV7-8 with TRBJ1-1; possible D gene TRBD1, 6 bases. The germline gives CDR1 SGHVS, CDR2 FQNEAQ. The CDR3 runs to 18 residues. The V and J ends lost 5 bases and 0 bases respectively, with 22 bases between them. CDR3 nucleotides: TGTGCCAGCAGCGAAAAAACAGGGATCCCTACCATGAACACTGAAGCTTTCTTT. This gives the protein CASSEKTGIPTMNTEAFF.

The V gene is TRBV29-1, the J gene TRBJ2-7; 7 bases agree with TRBD1. The CDR3 extends over 12 amino acids. V was pared by 4 bases and J by 4 bases, with 4 bases of the junction left unmatched. CDR1 is SQVTM and CDR2 is ANQGSEA in the germline V gene. The CDR3 region is CSVGTGGYEQYF. CDR3 DNA: TGCAGCGTTGGGACAGGAGGTTACGAGCAGTACTTC.

The chain recombines TRBV19 with TRBJ1-4; a possible D gene is TRBD1 (6 bases). Germline V gives CDR1 LNHDA, CDR2 SQIVND (reference sequence). V lost 2 bases and J lost 4, with 14 bases in between. CDR3 length equals 16 residues. DNA for the CDR3: TGTGCCAGTAGTATAAGCACGGGACACTTTAATGAAAAACTGTTTTTT. This encodes CASSISTGHFNEKLFF.

In its sample, this clone was seen once. The V and J genes are TRBV7-6 and TRBJ2-1; 11 bases agree with TRBD2. Germline V gives CDR1 SGHVS, CDR2 FNYEAQ. The V segment lost 5 bases and the J segment 7 bases; nucleotides outside the gene matches: 7. The CDR3 is 15 amino acids. The CDR3 nucleotides read TGTGCCAGCAGCCGTCGACTAGCGGGACGGAATGAGCAGTTCTTC. Translated: CASSRRLAGRNEQFF.

This chain connects TRBV25-1 to TRBJ1-1; perhaps TRBD1 as D (6 bases). Germline CDR1 MGHDK, CDR2 SYGVNS. The CDR3 loop spans 15 amino acids. Trimming stripped 8 bases from V and 4 bases from J, with 20 bases between. The CDR3 coding sequence is TGTGCCAGCTTTTCGACAGGTACAGGGTTCACTGAAGCTTTCTTT. It codes for CASFSTGTGFTEAFF.

The rearrangement uses TRBV10-3 and TRBJ2-7, with TRBD2 identical over 12 bases. With V trimmed by 1 base and J by 7 bases, 2 bases remained unmatched. The germline gives CDR1 ENHRY, CDR2 SYGVKD. The CDR3 extends over 14 amino acids. This CDR3 is CAISELGLAGEQYV. Written as DNA, the CDR3 is TGTGCCATCAGTGAGTTGGGACTAGCGGGTGAGCAGTACGTC.

Turning to this clone: The sample contains more than one DNA sequence encoding this CDR3. The gene calls are TRBV3-1 (or the pseudogene TRBV3-2) and TRBJ2-3, with D possibly matching TRBD2 (6 bases). This CDR3 comprises 16 residues. Germline V gene lookup returns CDR1 LGHDT and CDR2 YNNKEL (reference sequence). V was clipped by 4 bases and J by 2 bases, with 16 bases between them. In DNA, the CDR3 is TGTGCCAGCAGCCCAGATCGCCTAGCGAACACAGATACGCAGTATTTT. Translating it yields CASSPDRLANTDTQYF.

DNA of the CDR3: TGTGCCAGCGGTAGAGACAGGGTTGGCCCTCAGCCCCAGCATTTT. Protein product: CASGRDRVGPQPQHF. The rearrangement links TRBV2 to TRBJ1-5; 7 nucleotides agree with TRBD1. The V gene end was trimmed by 8 bases and the J gene end by 6 bases; junction bases not matched to a gene: 13. CDR3 size: 15 residues. Germline V gene sequence: CDR1 SNHLY, CDR2 FYNNEI.

The V and J genes are TRBV5-4 and TRBJ2-1; 9 positions agree with TRBD1. The CDR3 loop spans 16 amino acids. V lost 4 bases to trimming and J lost 7 bases; unmatched junction nucleotides: 12. Looked up from germline, CDR1 is SGHNT and CDR2 is YYREEE (reference sequence). The CDR3 sequence: CASSATQGARLNEQFF. The DNA for the CDR3 is TGTGCCAGCAGCGCAACACAGGGGGCGCGTTTGAATGAGCAGTTCTTC.

The chain employs TRBV7-6 and TRBJ2-5; 10 bases are a match to TRBD2. Trimming removed 5 bases from V and 5 bases from J; junction bases left unmatched: 11. The CDR3 contains 16 residues. Per the germline V gene, CDR1 is SGHVS and CDR2 is FNYEAQ. The DNA of the CDR3 is TGTGCCAGCAGCCCCTCTAGCGGGAGTATTCGGGAGACCCAGTACTTC. It yields the protein CASSPSSGSIRETQYF.

The rearrangement joins TRBV7-9 to TRBJ1-2, with 7 nucleotides matching TRBD1. This CDR3 has 14 amino acids. Germline CDR1 reads SEHNR; CDR2 reads FQNEAQ (reference sequence). The V and J ends lost 5 bases and 7 bases, in that order; junction bases with no gene match: 10. The CDR3 DNA follows: TGTGCCAGCAGCCAGCCGGGACAGTCAGTTGGCTACACCTTC. The encoded protein is CASSQPGQSVGYTF.

Turning to this clone: The junction departs from the called germline gene at one end, perhaps through a read error. This chain connects TRBV24-1 to TRBJ2-3; D is undetermined. Germline V gene lookup returns CDR1 KGHDR and CDR2 SFDVKD. CDR3 size: 14 residues. CDR3 sequence (DNA): TGTGTCACCAGTGATTCGATGGCGGTAGATACGCAGTATTTT. This codes for CVTSDSMAVDTQYF.

The rearrangement uses TRBV19 and TRBJ1-2; D is unresolved. Trimming cost V 7 bases and J 4 bases, with 10 bases left between them. CDR1 is LNHDA, CDR2 SQIVND, per germline (reference sequence). The CDR3 has 12 amino acids. CDR3 amino acids: CASTKSGYGYTF. CDR3 in DNA: TGTGCCAGTACTAAAAGTGGCTATGGCTACACCTTC.

The chain carries TRBV3-1 (or the pseudogene TRBV3-2) and TRBJ1-3; D is uncertain. V lost 2 bases, J lost 1 base, and 3 bases lay in between. CDR1 is LGHDT, CDR2 YNNKEL, per germline (reference sequence). The CDR3 is made up of 13 amino acids. CDR3 residues: CASSQQSGNTIYF. CDR3 in DNA: TGTGCCAGCAGCCAACAATCTGGAAACACCATATATTTT.

This chain links TRBV28 with TRBJ2-7, with 13 bases identical to TRBD2. The V gene end was trimmed by 4 bases and the J gene end by 3 bases; junction bases not matched to a gene: 6. The CDR3 totals 16 residues. Germline loops: CDR1 MDHEN, CDR2 SYDVKM. The CDR3: CASSSSGLAGHYEQYF. For the CDR3, the DNA is TGTGCCAGCAGTTCCTCGGGACTAGCGGGGCACTACGAGCAGTACTTC.

This rearrangement joins TRBV7-2 to TRBJ2-1, with D possibly TRBD2 on 8 matching bases. The CDR3 length is 17 residues. The ends were cut back, 0 bases at V and 6 bases at J, with 18 bases in the middle. Looked up from germline, CDR1 is SGHTA and CDR2 is FQGNSA. The chain's CDR3 is CASSLAGGGTVTNEQFF. Here the CDR3 DNA reads TGTGCCAGCAGCTTAGCCGGGGGGGGGACAGTCACCAATGAGCAGTTCTTC.

This chain links TRBV19 with TRBJ1-2, with 8 bases matching TRBD1. The CDR3 is 16 residues long. The V segment lost 5 bases and the J segment 4 bases; nucleotides outside the gene matches: 12. Germline V CDR1 and CDR2: LNHDA, SQIVND (reference sequence). CDR3 residues: CASSPGTGPTSYGYTF. CDR3 bases: TGTGCCAGTAGTCCTGGGACAGGACCCACTAGCTATGGCTACACCTTC.

V usage is TRBV5-1 and J usage is TRBJ2-5; D gene uncertain. Germline V CDR1 and CDR2: SGHRS, YFSETQ. Trimming shortened V by 0 bases and J by 1 base, and 7 bases separated the two germline ends. The CDR3 contains 14 residues. CDR3 nucleotides: TGCGCCAGCAGCTTGGTGGCCACCCAAGAGACCCAGTACTTC. Protein product: CASSLVATQETQYF.

The J gene is TRBJ1-3, the V gene TRBV19; no definite D call. There are 13 residues in the CDR3. Germline values: CDR1 LNHDA, CDR2 SQIVND (reference sequence). The ends were cut back, 9 bases at V and 5 bases at J, with 14 bases in the middle. The CDR3 loop reads CASRSLERNTIYF. DNA for the CDR3: TGTGCCAGCCGGTCTCTCGAGCGAAACACCATATATTTT. Together with reference TRBV19 and TRBJ1-3, the CDR3 gives the full variable domain: DGGITQSPKYLFRKEGQNVTLSCEQNLNHDAMYWYRQDPGQGLRLIYYSQIVNDFQKGDIAEGYSVSREKKESFPLTVTSAQKNPTAFYLCASRSLERNTIYFGEGSWLTVV.

J is TRBJ2-5 and V is TRBV28, with D tentatively TRBD2 (5 bases). Germline V gene data show CDR1 as MDHEN and CDR2 as SYDVKM. This CDR3 has 15 amino acids. Trimming took off 5 bases at V and 1 base at J, with 14 bases between the two ends. The CDR3 spells CASSPPAVSQETQYF. The DNA for the CDR3 is TGTGCCAGCAGTCCCCCAGCGGTCTCCCAAGAGACCCAGTACTTC.